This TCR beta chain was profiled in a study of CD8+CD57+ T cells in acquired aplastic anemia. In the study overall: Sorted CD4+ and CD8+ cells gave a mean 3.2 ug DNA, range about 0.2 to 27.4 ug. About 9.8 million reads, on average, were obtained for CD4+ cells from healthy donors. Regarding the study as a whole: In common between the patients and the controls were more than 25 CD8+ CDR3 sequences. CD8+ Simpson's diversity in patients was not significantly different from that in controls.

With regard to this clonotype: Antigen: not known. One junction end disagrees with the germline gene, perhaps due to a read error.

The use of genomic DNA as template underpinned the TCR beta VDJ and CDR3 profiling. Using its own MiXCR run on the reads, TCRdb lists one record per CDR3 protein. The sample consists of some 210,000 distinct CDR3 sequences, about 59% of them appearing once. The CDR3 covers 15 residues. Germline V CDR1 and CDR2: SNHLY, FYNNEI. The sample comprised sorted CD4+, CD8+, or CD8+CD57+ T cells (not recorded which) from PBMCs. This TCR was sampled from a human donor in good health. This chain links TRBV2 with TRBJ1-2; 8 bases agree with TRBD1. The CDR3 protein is CATSEGTGGVDGYTF. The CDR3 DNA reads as TGTGCCACCAGTGAAGGGACAGGCGGTGTAGATGGCTACACCTTC. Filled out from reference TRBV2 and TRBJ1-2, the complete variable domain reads EPEVTQTPSHQVTQMGQEVILRCVPISNHLYFYWYRQILGQKVEFLVSFYNNEISEKSEIFDDQFSVERPDGSNFTLKIRSTKLEDSAMYFCATSEGTGGVDGYTFGSGTRLTVV.